These 17 T cell receptor beta chains came from one sample sequenced in a study of Graves' ophthalmopathy and Graves' hyperthyroidism. Amplification from RNA transcripts yielded the TCR beta CDR3 regions. Second-round multiplex PCR followed a first-round RT-PCR using HTBI primers. MiXCR, applied by TCRdb to the multiplex PCR reads, yields one record per CDR3 protein. The table includes about 740,000 distinct CDR3 sequences, roughly 41% detected once. The material sequenced was peripheral blood. The receptors were sampled from an adult man with Graves' ophthalmopathy.

In its sample, this clonotype was seen a few times. The chain joins TRBV4-2 to TRBJ1-6; 7 bases agree with TRBD1. This CDR3 region has 18 residues. Trimming at V came to 4 bases and at J to 5 bases, leaving 14 bases not matched to a gene. Germline CDR1 reads LGHNA; CDR2 reads YNFKEQ. In DNA form, the CDR3 reads TGTGCCAGCAGCCGGGAGTTCGAGACAGGGACTAATAATTCACCCCTCCACTTT. Amino acid sequence: CASSREFETGTNNSPLHF.

This chain connects TRBV7-9 to TRBJ1-2, with TRBD1 matching 7 bases. The J segment lost 3 bases and the V segment lost 1 base, leaving 8 bases of the junction unmatched. This CDR3 contains 16 residues. Germline loops: CDR1 SEHNR, CDR2 FQNEAQ (reference sequence). In nucleotides, the CDR3 is TGTGCCAGCAGCTTAGGGCAGGGGGAGAGGGACTATGGCTACACCTTC. Translated: CASSLGQGERDYGYTF.

V is TRBV9 and J is TRBJ1-2, with D unclear. The CDR3 is 10 amino acids. Trimming shortened V by 5 bases and J by 8 bases, and 7 bases separated the two germline ends. The germline V gene encodes CDR1 SGDLS and CDR2 YYNGEE. The CDR3 is CASRGEGYTF. In DNA form, the CDR3 reads TGTGCCAGCAGGGGTGAAGGCTACACCTTC. The variable domain in full, with the rest retrieved from reference TRBV9 and TRBJ1-2, is DSGVTQTPKHLITATGQRVTLRCSPRSGDLSVYWYQQSLDQGLQFLIQYYNGEERAKGNILERFSAQQFPDLHSELNLSSLELGDSALYFCASRGEGYTFGSGTRLTVV.

The V gene is TRBV20-1, the J gene TRBJ2-5; D not certain. Germline V gene lookup returns CDR1 DFQATT and CDR2 SNEGSKA (reference sequence). Trimming pared 4 bases from V and 5 bases from J, leaving 17 bases between. The CDR3 has 14 amino acids. CDR3 DNA sequence: TGCAGTGCTACCCGGGTCCCCAAGAGGGAGACCCAGTACTTC. It translates to CSATRVPKRETQYF.

This chain joins TRBV7-2 and TRBJ2-7; 9 bases match TRBD2. CDR1 SGHTA and CDR2 FQGNSA come from the germline V gene. Unmatched junction bases numbered 11, after V lost 5 bases and J lost 6 bases. The CDR3 has 15 residues. The CDR3 DNA sequence: TGTGCCAGCAGCCCTCAGGGGGGTAGCGGGAGCGAGCAGTACTTC. Amino acid sequence: CASSPQGGSGSEQYF.

This clonotype was picked up a small number of times. CDR3 sequence (DNA): TGTGCCATCAGTGAGGGTGATACGCAGTATTTT. Translating it yields CAISEGDTQYF. The chain joins TRBV10-3 to TRBJ2-3; D uncertain. CDR1 ENHRY and CDR2 SYGVKD come from the germline V gene. The CDR3 has 11 residues. With 2 bases removed from V and 6 bases from J, the gap between germline ends came to 3 bases.

The rearrangement links TRBV7-9 to TRBJ2-3; D is ambiguous. Germline CDR1 reads SEHNR; CDR2 reads FQNEAQ (reference sequence). The germline V and J ends were trimmed by 1 base and 1 base, with 6 bases remaining between them. This CDR3 contains 14 residues. The CDR3 coding sequence is TGTGCCAGCAGCTTAGATCAGGGCACAGATACGCAGTATTTT. This gives the protein CASSLDQGTDTQYF.

V usage is TRBV7-9 and J usage is TRBJ2-5; weak D call: TRBD2 (5 bases). CDR3 size: 14 residues. Germline CDR1 SEHNR, CDR2 FQNEAQ (reference sequence). V dropped 1 base and J dropped 9 bases, with 15 bases sitting between them. The CDR3 coding sequence is TGTGCCAGCAGCTTAGGGCCTAGCAATCAGCCCCAGTACTTC. It encodes CASSLGPSNQPQYF. Drawing the rest from reference TRBV7-9 and TRBJ2-5, the complete variable domain is DTGVSQNPRHKITKRGQNVTFRCDPISEHNRLYWYRQTLGQGPEFLTYFQNEAQLEKSRLLSDRFSAERPKGSFSTLEIQRTEQGDSAMYLCASSLGPSNQPQYFGPGTRLLVL.

Ten or more counts support this clonotype. The chain carries TRBV7-9 and TRBJ2-7; TRBD1 aligns across 10 bases. The CDR3 loop spans 15 amino acids. Germline values: CDR1 SEHNR, CDR2 FQNEAQ (reference sequence). With 5 bases clipped from V and 7 bases from J, the junction kept 11 bases outside the gene matches. CDR3 nucleotides: TGTGCCAGCAGCCCGGGGGGGACAGGGGCTCAAGAGCAGTACTTC. It encodes CASSPGGTGAQEQYF.

This chain uses TRBV7-3 with TRBJ2-7, with 9 bases that match TRBD1. There are 14 residues in the CDR3. Trimming removed 4 bases from V and 5 bases from J; junction bases left unmatched: 6. From germline, CDR1 is SGHTA and CDR2 FQGTGA. CDR3: CASSSGTGLNEQYF. CDR3 nucleotide sequence: TGTGCCAGCAGCTCGGGGACAGGGCTCAACGAGCAGTACTTC.

For this clonotype: This clone may be a read error of a much larger clone one base away. The chain has TRBV5-1 and TRBJ1-1; tentative D call: TRBD1 (6 bases). There are 14 residues in the CDR3. CDR1 is SGHRS, CDR2 YFSETQ, per germline. CDR3 coding DNA: TGCGCCGGCAGCTTGCTGGATGCTGGGGGCGAAGCTTTCTTT. This translates into CAGSLLDAGGEAFF. The full variable domain, rest sourced from reference TRBV5-1 and TRBJ1-1, is KAGVTQTPRYLIKTRGQQVTLSCSPISGHRSVSWYQQTPGQGLQFLFEYFSETQRNKGNFPGRFSGRQFSNSRSEMNVSTLELGDSALYLCAGSLLDAGGEAFFGQGTRLTVV.

Comment on this clonotype: One end of the junction varies from germline; a read error may be responsible. The J gene is TRBJ2-5, the V gene TRBV7-2, with D unclear. There are 15 residues in the CDR3. Germline V gene sequence: CDR1 SGHTA, CDR2 FQGNSA. CDR3 nucleotide sequence: TGCGCCAGCAGCCAAGATATCGGACCGGGAGAGACCCAGTACTTC. Its translation is CASSQDIGPGETQYF.

The table lists this clonotype with many counts. The chain couples TRBV25-1 to TRBJ1-1; 12 bases line up with TRBD1. The V segment lost 7 bases and the J segment 4 bases; nucleotides outside the gene matches: 10. Germline V gene lookup returns CDR1 MGHDK and CDR2 SYGVNS. This CDR3 region has 16 residues. This CDR3 reads CASTWDRGRMGTEAFF. The CDR3 nucleotides are TGTGCCAGCACATGGGACAGGGGGCGCATGGGCACTGAAGCTTTCTTT.

Points on this clonotype: The CDR3 does not close with the conserved phenylalanine or tryptophan, likely indicating a read error. The rearrangement links TRBV20-1 to TRBJ1-1; D is unclear. CDR3 size: 13 residues. CDR1 and CDR2 (germline): DFQATT, SNEGSKA (reference sequence). Between the trimmed V and J ends, which lost 2 bases and 1 base, there was a span of 8 bases. The CDR3 region has the DNA TGCAGTGCTAGACATGCAGGGAACACTGAAGCTTTCCTT. Its protein product is CSARHAGNTEAFL.

This clonotype occurred once. The gene calls are TRBV7-9 and TRBJ2-3; 7 bases are shared with TRBD1. V lost 6 bases and J lost 2; bases outside the gene matches: 8. CDR3 length: 15 amino acids. The germline CDR1 and CDR2 sequences are SEHNR and FQNEAQ (reference sequence). The CDR3 DNA is TGTGCCAGCAGACCCCGGGACAGCCTCACAGATACGCAGTATTTT. Its translation: CASRPRDSLTDTQYF.

This clonotype was found many times. The rearrangement links TRBV29-1 to TRBJ1-1, with D possibly being TRBD1 (6 bases). The CDR3 consists of 15 residues. The V gene's germline CDR1 is SQVTM and CDR2 ANQGSEA. V was clipped by 7 bases and J by 4 bases, with 22 bases between them. CDR3 amino acids: CSAGAVRGLGTEAFF. In nucleotides, the CDR3 is TGCAGCGCCGGGGCGGTCCGGGGGCTTGGCACTGAAGCTTTCTTT.

This clonotype has a handful of counts. The rearrangement links TRBV20-1 to TRBJ1-2; D not certain. This CDR3 has 11 amino acids. Germline V gives CDR1 DFQATT, CDR2 SNEGSKA (reference sequence). The CDR3 loop reads CTGPGSYGYTF. CDR3 DNA sequence: TGCACCGGCCCGGGCTCCTATGGCTACACCTTC.